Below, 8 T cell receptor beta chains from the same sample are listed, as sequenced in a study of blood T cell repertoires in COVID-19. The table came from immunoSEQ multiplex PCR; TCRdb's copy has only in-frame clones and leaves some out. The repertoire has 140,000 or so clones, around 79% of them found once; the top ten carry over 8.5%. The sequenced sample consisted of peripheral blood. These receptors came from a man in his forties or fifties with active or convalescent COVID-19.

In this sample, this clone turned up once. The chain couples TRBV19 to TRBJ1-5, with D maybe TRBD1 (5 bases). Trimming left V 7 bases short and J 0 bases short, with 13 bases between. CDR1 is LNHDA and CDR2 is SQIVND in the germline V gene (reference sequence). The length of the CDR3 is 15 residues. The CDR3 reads CASTLTASSNQPQHF. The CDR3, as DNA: TGTGCCAGTACCCTGACAGCTAGTAGCAATCAGCCCCAGCATTTT.

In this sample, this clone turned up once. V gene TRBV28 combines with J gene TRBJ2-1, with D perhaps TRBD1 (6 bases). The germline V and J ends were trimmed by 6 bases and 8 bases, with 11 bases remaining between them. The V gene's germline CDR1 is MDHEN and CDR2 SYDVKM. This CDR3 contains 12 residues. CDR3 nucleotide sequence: TGTGCCAGCAGAGACAGGTACGATGAGCAGTTCTTC. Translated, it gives CASRDRYDEQFF.

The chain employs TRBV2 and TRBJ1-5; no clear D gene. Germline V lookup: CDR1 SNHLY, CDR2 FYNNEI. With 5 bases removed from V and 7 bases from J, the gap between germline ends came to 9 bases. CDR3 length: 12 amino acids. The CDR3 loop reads CASSSQEQPQHF. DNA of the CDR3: TGTGCCAGCAGTAGCCAAGAACAGCCCCAGCATTTT.

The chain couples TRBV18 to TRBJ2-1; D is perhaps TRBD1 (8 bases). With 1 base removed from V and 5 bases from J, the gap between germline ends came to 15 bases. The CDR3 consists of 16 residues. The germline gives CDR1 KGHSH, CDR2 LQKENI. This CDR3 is CASSPLGTGGDNEQFF. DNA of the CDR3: TGTGCCAGCTCACCACTAGGTACAGGGGGGGACAATGAGCAGTTCTTC.

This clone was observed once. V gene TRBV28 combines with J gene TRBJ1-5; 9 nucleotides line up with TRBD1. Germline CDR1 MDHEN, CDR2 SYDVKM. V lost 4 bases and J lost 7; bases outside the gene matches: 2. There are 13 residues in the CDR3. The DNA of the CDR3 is TGTGCCAGCAGTTGGACAGGGGACCAGCCCCAGCATTTT. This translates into CASSWTGDQPQHF.

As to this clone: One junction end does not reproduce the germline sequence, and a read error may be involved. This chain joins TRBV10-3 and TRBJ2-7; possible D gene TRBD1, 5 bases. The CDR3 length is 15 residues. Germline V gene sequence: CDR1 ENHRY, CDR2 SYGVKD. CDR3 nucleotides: TGTGCCATCAGTGAGTCGAAGGATGCAGGTGGCAGGGATGTCTTC. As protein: CAISESKDAGGRDVF.

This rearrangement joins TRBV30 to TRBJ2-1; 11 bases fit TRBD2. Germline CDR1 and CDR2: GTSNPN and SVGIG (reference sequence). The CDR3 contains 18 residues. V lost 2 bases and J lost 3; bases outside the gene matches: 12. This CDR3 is CAWSSLAGESTGYNEQFF. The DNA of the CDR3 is TGTGCCTGGAGTTCACTAGCGGGAGAGTCTACGGGCTACAATGAGCAGTTCTTC.

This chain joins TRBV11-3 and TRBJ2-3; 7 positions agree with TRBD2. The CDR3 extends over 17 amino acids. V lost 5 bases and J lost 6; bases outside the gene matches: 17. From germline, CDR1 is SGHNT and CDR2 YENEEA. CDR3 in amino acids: CASSRRGGLDAGDTQYF. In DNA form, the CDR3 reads TGTGCCAGCAGCCGAAGAGGTGGACTAGACGCGGGTGATACGCAGTATTTT. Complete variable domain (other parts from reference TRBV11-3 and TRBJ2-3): EAGVVQSPRYKIIEKKQPVAFWCNPISGHNTLYWYLQNLGQGPELLIRYENEEAVDDSQLPKDRFSAERLKGVDSTLKIQPAELGDSAVYLCASSRRGGLDAGDTQYFGPGTRLTVL.